The entry that follows covers one T cell receptor (beta chain) sequence. The sample comes from a study of Graves' ophthalmopathy and Graves' hyperthyroidism. The CDR3 contains 15 residues. V dropped 10 bases and J dropped 0 bases, with 18 bases sitting between them. From germline, CDR1 is MGHDK and CDR2 SYGVNS. Amplification of the TCR beta CDR3 regions used RNA transcripts (as template). HTBI-primed RT-PCR formed the first round, and a multiplex PCR formed the second. TCRdb re-derived calls from the multiplex PCR reads in MiXCR, one entry per CDR3 protein. This table holds about 1.2 million distinct CDR3 sequences, about two fifths found once.

The sequenced sample consisted of peripheral blood or thyroid tissue (not recorded which). This chain connects TRBV25-1 to TRBJ1-1; D is ambiguous. The sequence came from an adult man with Graves' hyperthyroidism. This CDR3 is CAIASGSRMNTEAFF. The CDR3, as DNA: TGTGCCATCGCATCAGGATCCCGGATGAACACTGAAGCTTTCTTT.